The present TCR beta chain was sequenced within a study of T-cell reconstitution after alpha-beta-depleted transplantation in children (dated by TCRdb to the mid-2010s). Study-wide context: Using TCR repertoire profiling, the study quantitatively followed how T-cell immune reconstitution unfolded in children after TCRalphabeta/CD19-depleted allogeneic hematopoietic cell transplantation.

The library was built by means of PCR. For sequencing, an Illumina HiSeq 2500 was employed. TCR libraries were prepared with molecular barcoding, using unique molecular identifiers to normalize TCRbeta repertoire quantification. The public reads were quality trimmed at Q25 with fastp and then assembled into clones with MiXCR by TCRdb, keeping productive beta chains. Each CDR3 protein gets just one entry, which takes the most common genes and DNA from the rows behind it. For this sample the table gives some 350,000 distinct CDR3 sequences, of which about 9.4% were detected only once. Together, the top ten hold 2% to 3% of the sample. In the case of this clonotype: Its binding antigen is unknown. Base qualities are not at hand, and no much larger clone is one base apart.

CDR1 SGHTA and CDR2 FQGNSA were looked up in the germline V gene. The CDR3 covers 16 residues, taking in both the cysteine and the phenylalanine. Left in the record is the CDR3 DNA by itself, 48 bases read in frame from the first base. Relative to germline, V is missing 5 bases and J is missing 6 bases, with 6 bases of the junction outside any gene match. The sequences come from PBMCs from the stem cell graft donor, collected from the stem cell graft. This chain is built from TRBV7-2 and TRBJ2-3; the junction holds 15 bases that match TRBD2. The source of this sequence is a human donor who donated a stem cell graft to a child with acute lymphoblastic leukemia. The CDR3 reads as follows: CASSRTSGRALDTQYF. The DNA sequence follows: TGTGCCAGCAGCAGGACTAGCGGGAGGGCCTTGGATACGCAGTATTTT.